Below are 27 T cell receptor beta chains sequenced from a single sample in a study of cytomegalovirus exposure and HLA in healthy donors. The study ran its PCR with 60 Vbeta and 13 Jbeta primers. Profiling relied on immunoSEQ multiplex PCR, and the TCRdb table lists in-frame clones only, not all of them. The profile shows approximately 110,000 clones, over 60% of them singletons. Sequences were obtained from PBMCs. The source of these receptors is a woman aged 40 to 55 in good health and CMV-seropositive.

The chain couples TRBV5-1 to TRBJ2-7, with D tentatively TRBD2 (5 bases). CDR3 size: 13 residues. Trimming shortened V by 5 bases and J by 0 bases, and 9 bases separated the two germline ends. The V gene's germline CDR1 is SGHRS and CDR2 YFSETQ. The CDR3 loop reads CASSRRDSYEQYF. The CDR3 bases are TGCGCCAGCAGTCGCCGGGACTCCTACGAGCAGTACTTC.

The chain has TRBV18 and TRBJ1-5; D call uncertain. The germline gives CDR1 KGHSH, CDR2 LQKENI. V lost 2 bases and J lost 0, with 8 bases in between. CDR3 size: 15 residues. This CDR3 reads CASSPAANSNQPQHF. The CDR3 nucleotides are TGTGCCAGCTCACCAGCAGCGAATAGCAATCAGCCCCAGCATTTT. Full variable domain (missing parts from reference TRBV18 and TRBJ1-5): NAGVMQNPRHLVRRRGQEARLRCSPMKGHSHVYWYRQLPEEGLKFMVYLQKENIIDESGMPKERFSAEFPKEGPSILRIQQVVRGDSAAYFCASSPAANSNQPQHFGDGTRLSIL.

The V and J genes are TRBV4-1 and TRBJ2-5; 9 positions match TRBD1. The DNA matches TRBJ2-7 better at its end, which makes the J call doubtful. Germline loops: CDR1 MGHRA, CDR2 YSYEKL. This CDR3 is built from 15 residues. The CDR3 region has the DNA TGCGCCAGCAGCCAAGCTGGGACAGGGATTAACGAGCAGTACTTC. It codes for CASSQAGTGINEQYF.

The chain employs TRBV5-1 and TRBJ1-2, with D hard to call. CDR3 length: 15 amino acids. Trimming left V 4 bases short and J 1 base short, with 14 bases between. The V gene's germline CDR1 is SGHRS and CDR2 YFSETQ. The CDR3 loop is CASSLSVGNNYGYTF. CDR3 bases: TGCGCCAGCAGCCTATCGGTCGGTAATAACTATGGCTACACCTTC.

The CDR3 sequence is CASSLGGGHTGELFF. The CDR3 nucleotides read TGTGCCAGCAGCTTGGGCGGGGGGCACACCGGGGAGCTGTTTTTT. V and J are TRBV7-2 and TRBJ2-2; 8 bases agree with TRBD2. The germline gives CDR1 SGHTA, CDR2 FQGNSA. Trimming cost V 3 bases and J 3 bases; bases outside gene matches: 3. The CDR3 consists of 15 residues.

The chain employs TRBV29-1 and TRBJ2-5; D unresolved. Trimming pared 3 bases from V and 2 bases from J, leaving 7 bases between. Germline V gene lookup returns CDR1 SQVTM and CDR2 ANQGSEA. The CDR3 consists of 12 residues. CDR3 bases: TGCAGCGTTGAGCCGGGTCAAGAGACCCAGTACTTC. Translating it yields CSVEPGQETQYF.

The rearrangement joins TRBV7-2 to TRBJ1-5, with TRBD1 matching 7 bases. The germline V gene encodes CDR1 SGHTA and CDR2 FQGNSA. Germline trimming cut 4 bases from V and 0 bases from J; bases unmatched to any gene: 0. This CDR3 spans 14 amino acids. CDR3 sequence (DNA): TGTGCCAGCAGCTGGGACAGTAGCAATCAGCCCCAGCATTTT. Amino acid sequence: CASSWDSSNQPQHF.

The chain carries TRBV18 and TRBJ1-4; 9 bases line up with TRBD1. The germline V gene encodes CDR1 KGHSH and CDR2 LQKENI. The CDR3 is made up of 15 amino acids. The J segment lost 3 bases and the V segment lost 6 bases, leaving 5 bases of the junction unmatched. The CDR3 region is CASSLDRGSNEKLFF. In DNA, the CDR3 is TGTGCCAGCTCTCTCGACAGGGGGTCTAATGAAAAACTGTTTTTT.

The DNA for the CDR3 is TGTGCCAGCAGCCTCACGGTTCGGGGGTATCAGCCCCAGCATTTT. Encoded protein: CASSLTVRGYQPQHF. The genes are TRBV7-2 and TRBJ1-5; a possible D gene is TRBD1 (5 bases). Germline CDR1 is SGHTA and CDR2 is FQGNSA. V lost 5 bases and J 5 bases, leaving 16 bases between the germline ends. The CDR3 runs 15 residues.

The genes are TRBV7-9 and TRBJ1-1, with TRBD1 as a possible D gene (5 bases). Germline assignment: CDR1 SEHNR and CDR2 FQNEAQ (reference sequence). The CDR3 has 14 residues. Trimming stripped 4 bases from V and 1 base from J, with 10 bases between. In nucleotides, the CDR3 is TGTGCCAGCAGCTGGGCAGGGCGGAACACTGAAGCTTTCTTT. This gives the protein CASSWAGRNTEAFF. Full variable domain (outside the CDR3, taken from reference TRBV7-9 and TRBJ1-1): DTGVSQNPRHKITKRGQNVTFRCDPISEHNRLYWYRQTLGQGPEFLTYFQNEAQLEKSRLLSDRFSAERPKGSFSTLEIQRTEQGDSAMYLCASSWAGRNTEAFFGQGTRLTVV.

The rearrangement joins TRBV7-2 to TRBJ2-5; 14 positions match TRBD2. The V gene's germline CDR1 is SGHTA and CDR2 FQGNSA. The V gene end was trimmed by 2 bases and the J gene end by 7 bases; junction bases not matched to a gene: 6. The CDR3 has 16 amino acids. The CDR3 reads CASSLYQGTSGGTQYF. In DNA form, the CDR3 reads TGTGCCAGCAGCTTATATCAAGGGACTAGCGGGGGGACCCAGTACTTC.

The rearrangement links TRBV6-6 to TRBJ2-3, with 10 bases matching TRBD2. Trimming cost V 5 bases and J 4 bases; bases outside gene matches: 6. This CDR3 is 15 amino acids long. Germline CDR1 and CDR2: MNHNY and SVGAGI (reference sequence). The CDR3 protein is CASSKAGGPSDTQYF. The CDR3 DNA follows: TGTGCCAGCAGTAAAGCGGGGGGGCCATCAGATACGCAGTATTTT.

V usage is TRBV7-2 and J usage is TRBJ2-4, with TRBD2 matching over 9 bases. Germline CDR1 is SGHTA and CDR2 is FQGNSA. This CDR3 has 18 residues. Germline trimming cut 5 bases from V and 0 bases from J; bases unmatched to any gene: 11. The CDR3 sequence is CASSISGSGGSAKNIQYF. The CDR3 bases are TGTGCCAGCAGCATCTCGGGGAGCGGGGGGTCAGCCAAAAACATTCAGTACTTC.

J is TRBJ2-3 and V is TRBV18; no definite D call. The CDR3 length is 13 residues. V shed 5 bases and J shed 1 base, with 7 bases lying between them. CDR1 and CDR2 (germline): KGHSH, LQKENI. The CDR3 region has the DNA TGTGCCAGCTCAGCCCGGGGCACAGATACGCAGTATTTT. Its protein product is CASSARGTDTQYF.

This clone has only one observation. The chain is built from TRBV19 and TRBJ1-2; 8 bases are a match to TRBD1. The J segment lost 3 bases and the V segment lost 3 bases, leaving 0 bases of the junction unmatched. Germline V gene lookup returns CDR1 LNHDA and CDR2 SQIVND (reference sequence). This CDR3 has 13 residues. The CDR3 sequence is CASSMDRDYGYTF. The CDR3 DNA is TGTGCCAGTAGTATGGACAGGGACTATGGCTACACCTTC.

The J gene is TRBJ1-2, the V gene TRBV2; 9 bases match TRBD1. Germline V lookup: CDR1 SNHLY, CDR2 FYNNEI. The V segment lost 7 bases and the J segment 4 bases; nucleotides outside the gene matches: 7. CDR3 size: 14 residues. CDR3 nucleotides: TGTGCCAGCACCGGGACAGGGCCGATCTATGGCTACACCTTC. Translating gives CASTGTGPIYGYTF.

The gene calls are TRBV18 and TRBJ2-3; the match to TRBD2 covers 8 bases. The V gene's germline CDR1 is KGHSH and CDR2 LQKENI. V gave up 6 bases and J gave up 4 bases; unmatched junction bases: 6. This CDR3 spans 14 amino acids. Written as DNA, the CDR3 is TGTGCCAGCTCGGAGAGCGGGGGCCCAGATACGCAGTATTTT. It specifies CASSESGGPDTQYF.

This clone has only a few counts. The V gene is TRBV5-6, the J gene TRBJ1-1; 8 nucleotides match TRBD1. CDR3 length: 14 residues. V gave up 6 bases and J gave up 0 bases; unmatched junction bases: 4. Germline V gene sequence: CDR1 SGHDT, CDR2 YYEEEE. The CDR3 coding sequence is TGTGCCAGCAACAACAGGGGGGTGAACACTGAAGCTTTCTTT. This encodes CASNNRGVNTEAFF.

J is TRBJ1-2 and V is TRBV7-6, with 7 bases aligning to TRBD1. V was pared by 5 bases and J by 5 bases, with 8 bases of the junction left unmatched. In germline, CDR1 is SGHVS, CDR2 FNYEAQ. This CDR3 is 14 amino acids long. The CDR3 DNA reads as TGTGCCAGCAGCCGTCTTACAGGGGAGTATGGCTACACCTTC. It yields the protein CASSRLTGEYGYTF.

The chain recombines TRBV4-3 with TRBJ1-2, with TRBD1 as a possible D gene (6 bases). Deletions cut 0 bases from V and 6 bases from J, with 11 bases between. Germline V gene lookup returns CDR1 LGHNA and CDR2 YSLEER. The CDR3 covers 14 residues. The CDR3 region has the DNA TGCGCCAGCAGCCAAGAGAGAGGGACAAATGGCTACACCTTC. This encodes CASSQERGTNGYTF.

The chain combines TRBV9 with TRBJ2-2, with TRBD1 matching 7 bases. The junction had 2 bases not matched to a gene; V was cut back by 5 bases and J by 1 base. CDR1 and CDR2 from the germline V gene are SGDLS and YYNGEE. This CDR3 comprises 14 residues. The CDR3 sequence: CASSRQGNTGELFF. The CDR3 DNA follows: TGTGCCAGCAGTAGACAGGGGAACACCGGGGAGCTGTTTTTT.

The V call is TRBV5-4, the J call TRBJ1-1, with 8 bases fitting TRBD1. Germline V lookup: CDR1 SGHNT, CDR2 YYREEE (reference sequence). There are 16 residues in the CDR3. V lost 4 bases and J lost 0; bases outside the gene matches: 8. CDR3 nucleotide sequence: TGTGCCAGCAGCCCCGGGACAGGCGCTATGAACACTGAAGCTTTCTTT. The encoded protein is CASSPGTGAMNTEAFF.

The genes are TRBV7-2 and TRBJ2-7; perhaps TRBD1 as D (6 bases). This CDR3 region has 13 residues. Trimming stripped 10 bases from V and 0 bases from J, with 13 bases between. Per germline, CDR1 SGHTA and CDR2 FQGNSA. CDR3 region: CATRGQFSYEQYF. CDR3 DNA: TGTGCCACTCGTGGACAGTTCTCCTACGAGCAGTACTTC. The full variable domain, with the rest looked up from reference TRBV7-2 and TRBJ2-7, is GAGVSQSPSNKVTEKGKDVELRCDPISGHTALYWYRQSLGQGLEFLIYFQGNSAPDKSGLPSDRFSAERTGGSVSTLTIQRTQQEDSAVYLCATRGQFSYEQYFGPGTRLTVT.

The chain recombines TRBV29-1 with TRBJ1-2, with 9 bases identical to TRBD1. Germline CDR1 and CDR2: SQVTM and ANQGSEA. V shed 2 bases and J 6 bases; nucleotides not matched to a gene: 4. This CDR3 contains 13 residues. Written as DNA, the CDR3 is TGCAGCGTTGAATCGGGACAGGGCCATGGCTACACCTTC. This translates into CSVESGQGHGYTF.

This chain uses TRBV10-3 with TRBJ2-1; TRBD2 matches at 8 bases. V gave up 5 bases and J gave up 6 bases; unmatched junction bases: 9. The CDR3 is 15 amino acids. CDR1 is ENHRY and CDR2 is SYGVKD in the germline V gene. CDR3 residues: CAISQRTGGANEQFF. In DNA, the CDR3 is TGTGCCATCAGTCAGCGGACCGGGGGGGCCAATGAGCAGTTCTTC.

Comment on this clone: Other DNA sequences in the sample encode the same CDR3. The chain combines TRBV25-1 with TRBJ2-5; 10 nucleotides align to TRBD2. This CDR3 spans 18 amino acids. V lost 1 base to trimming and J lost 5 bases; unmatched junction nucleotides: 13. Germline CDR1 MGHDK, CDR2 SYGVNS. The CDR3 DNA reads TGTGCCAGCAGTGAATCAAGCGGGGGGGTGGGAATTAGGGAGACCCAGTACTTC. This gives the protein CASSESSGGVGIRETQYF.

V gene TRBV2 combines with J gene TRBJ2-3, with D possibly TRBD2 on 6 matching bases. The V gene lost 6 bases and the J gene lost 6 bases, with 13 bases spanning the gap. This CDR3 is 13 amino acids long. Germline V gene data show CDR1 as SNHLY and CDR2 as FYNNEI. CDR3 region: CASRRGLLDTQYF. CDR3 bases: TGTGCCAGCAGACGTGGACTACTGGATACGCAGTATTTT.